These 21 T cell receptor beta chains were sequenced from one sample in a study of PD-1 blockade in mismatch repair-deficient tumors. TCRdb's table, derived via immunoSEQ multiplex PCR, lists solely in-frame clones and lacks some. The table lists more than 40,000 clones, approximately 80% of them singletons. Specimen: peripheral blood, collected 4 weeks after starting pembrolizumab. Receptors were obtained from an adult with mismatch repair-deficient cancer.

The J gene is TRBJ1-1, the V gene TRBV12-5, with 7 positions matching TRBD1. The germline CDR1 and CDR2 sequences are LGHNT and FRNRAP. Unmatched junction bases numbered 12, after V lost 5 bases and J lost 3 bases. This CDR3 is 16 amino acids long. CDR3 protein: CASGGPSDRRDTEAFF. The CDR3 DNA sequence: TGTGCTAGTGGTGGACCCTCGGACAGGCGGGACACTGAAGCTTTCTTT. Combining the CDR3 with reference TRBV12-5 and TRBJ1-1 gives the whole variable domain DARVTQTPRHKVTEMGQEVTMRCQPILGHNTVFWYRQTMMQGLELLAYFRNRAPLDDSGMPKDRFSAEMPDATLATLKIQPSEPRDSAVYFCASGGPSDRRDTEAFFGQGTRLTVV.

V is TRBV7-9 and J is TRBJ2-1, with D hard to call. Germline loops: CDR1 SEHNR, CDR2 FQNEAQ (reference sequence). V shed 5 bases and J shed 5 bases, with 16 bases lying between them. CDR3 length equals 15 residues. The CDR3 DNA is TGTGCCAGCAGCCCAGTTGCGCGGATCGACAATGAGCAGTTCTTC. Protein: CASSPVARIDNEQFF. Full variable domain (outside the CDR3, taken from reference TRBV7-9 and TRBJ2-1): DTGVSQNPRHKITKRGQNVTFRCDPISEHNRLYWYRQTLGQGPEFLTYFQNEAQLEKSRLLSDRFSAERPKGSFSTLEIQRTEQGDSAMYLCASSPVARIDNEQFFGPGTRLTVL.

The chain joins TRBV14 to TRBJ2-1; D tentatively fits TRBD1 or TRBD2 (5 bases each). This CDR3 comprises 13 residues. Trimming stripped 4 bases from V and 10 bases from J, with 14 bases between. Germline CDR1 and CDR2: SGHDN and FVKESK. CDR3 sequence reads: CASSPLGRREQFF. For the CDR3, the DNA is TGTGCCAGCAGCCCTTTGGGACGCCGCGAGCAGTTCTTC.

CDR3 DNA sequence: TGTGCCAGCAGCGTAGGAATAGGACAGAACTATGGCTACACCTTC. Translating it yields CASSVGIGQNYGYTF. The J gene is TRBJ1-2, the V gene TRBV9, with a weak D call TRBD1 (6 bases). The germline V gene has CDR1 SGDLS and CDR2 YYNGEE. The CDR3 covers 15 residues. Trimming shortened V by 0 bases and J by 2 bases, and 11 bases separated the two germline ends.

The chain employs TRBV29-1 and TRBJ2-5, with 7 bases that match TRBD1. The V segment lost 3 bases and the J segment 2 bases; nucleotides outside the gene matches: 6. This CDR3 has 14 amino acids. CDR1 SQVTM and CDR2 ANQGSEA come from the germline V gene. CDR3 nucleotides: TGCAGCGTTGACCGGGACAGTACTCAAGAGACCCAGTACTTC. Translation: CSVDRDSTQETQYF.

This clone was seen a handful of times. The rearrangement links TRBV18 to TRBJ1-2; possible D gene TRBD1, 6 bases. The CDR3 has 15 amino acids. Trimming removed 3 bases at V and 0 bases at J, with 11 bases between. CDR1 is KGHSH and CDR2 is LQKENI in the germline V gene. CDR3 DNA: TGTGCCAGCTCACCTCTCGACAGGACTAACTATGGCTACACCTTC. Translated: CASSPLDRTNYGYTF.

The chain combines TRBV6-5 with TRBJ1-2, with D perhaps matching TRBD1 (5 bases). CDR3 length equals 15 residues. The germline CDR1 and CDR2 sequences are MNHEY and SVGAGI. The V end was cut by 6 bases, the J end by 4 bases, with 18 bases between. CDR3 amino acids: CASSPRGRQLYGYTF. In DNA form, the CDR3 reads TGTGCCAGCAGCCCCCGGGGCCGCCAGCTCTATGGCTACACCTTC.

The sample holds a few counts of this clone. The chain employs TRBV14 and TRBJ2-7; no clear D gene. Germline CDR1 reads SGHDN; CDR2 reads FVKESK. This CDR3 comprises 13 residues. V shed 3 bases and J shed 2 bases, with 8 bases lying between them. In DNA, the CDR3 is TGTGCCAGCAGCCAGACGGTTACCTACGAGCAGTACTTC. Its protein is CASSQTVTYEQYF. Variable domain in full (rest from reference TRBV14 and TRBJ2-7): EAGVTQFPSHSVIEKGQTVTLRCDPISGHDNLYWYRRVMGKEIKFLLHFVKESKQDESGMPNNRFLAERTGGTYSTLKVQPAELEDSGVYFCASSQTVTYEQYFGPGTRLTVT.

The chain is built from TRBV19 and TRBJ2-7; 15 bases align to TRBD2. Trimming removed 9 bases from V and 7 bases from J; junction bases left unmatched: 10. Germline-derived CDR1 and CDR2 are LNHDA and SQIVND (reference sequence). The CDR3 contains 15 residues. CDR3 in amino acids: CASAGLAGGPREQYF. The CDR3 DNA is TGTGCCAGCGCCGGACTAGCGGGAGGGCCGAGGGAGCAGTACTTC.

The chain links TRBV5-4 to TRBJ2-1; 9 positions agree with TRBD2. Germline CDR1 SGHNT, CDR2 YYREEE (reference sequence). This CDR3 contains 17 residues. V dropped 3 bases and J dropped 4; count of bases not matched to a gene: 11. CDR3 DNA: TGTGCCAGCAGCTCGGCGGGCGGGAGGGCCGGTTACAATGAGCAGTTCTTC. Translation gives CASSSAGGRAGYNEQFF. Full variable domain (outside the CDR3, taken from reference TRBV5-4 and TRBJ2-1): ETGVTQSPTHLIKTRGQQVTLRCSSQSGHNTVSWYQQALGQGPQFIFQYYREEENGRGNFPPRFSGLQFPNYSSELNVNALELDDSALYLCASSSAGGRAGYNEQFFGPGTRLTVL.

There are a few counts of this clone. The chain uses TRBV6-5 and TRBJ2-1; D gene uncertain. V dropped 0 bases and J dropped 8 bases, with 8 bases sitting between them. Germline V gene lookup returns CDR1 MNHEY and CDR2 SVGAGI. The CDR3 covers 13 residues. CDR3 DNA sequence: TGTGCCAGCAGTTACTCGAAAGGGCATGAGCAGTTCTTC. It translates to CASSYSKGHEQFF.

This clone was seen just once. This rearrangement joins TRBV19 to TRBJ1-1, with 7 bases identical to TRBD1. Germline lookup yields CDR1 LNHDA and CDR2 SQIVND (reference sequence). This CDR3 contains 15 residues. V lost 3 bases, J lost 1 base, and 5 bases stayed unmatched. DNA for the CDR3: TGTGCCAGTAGTATCTCTACAGGGGCGAACACTGAAGCTTTCTTT. It yields the protein CASSISTGANTEAFF.

The V call is TRBV6-1, the J call TRBJ2-5, with D unclear. The germline V gene encodes CDR1 MNHNS and CDR2 SASEGT. Trimming shortened V by 1 base and J by 4 bases, and 10 bases separated the two germline ends. CDR3 length: 14 residues. Here the CDR3 reads CASSEVGSVETQYF. CDR3 coding DNA: TGTGCCAGCAGTGAAGTGGGAAGTGTAGAGACCCAGTACTTC.

This clone was found a few times. V is TRBV30 and J is TRBJ1-2; D is unresolved. The CDR3 length is 13 residues. Germline assignment: CDR1 GTSNPN and CDR2 SVGIG (reference sequence). V gave up 8 bases and J gave up 8 bases, with 21 bases separating them. The CDR3 reads CAAWTYRLGGYTF. CDR3 DNA: TGTGCCGCCTGGACTTATCGGCTGGGAGGCTACACCTTC.

This clone was recorded a few times. This CDR3 reads CASSDQRFLNTEAFF. The CDR3 DNA reads as TGTGCCAGCAGTGACCAGCGATTCTTGAACACTGAAGCTTTCTTT. The genes are TRBV6-1 and TRBJ1-1; the D is unclear. The CDR3 has 15 amino acids. Trimming removed 3 bases from V and 0 bases from J, with 11 bases in between. Germline-derived CDR1 and CDR2 are MNHNS and SASEGT.

This chain connects TRBV21-1 to TRBJ2-5; the table calls TRBD1, which could not be checked here. TRBV21-1 is a pseudogene segment. This CDR3 is built from 14 residues. The CDR3 reads CASSMQTVQETQYF. CDR3 sequence (DNA): TGTGCCAGCAGCATGCAGACAGTCCAAGAGACCCAGTACTTC.

V gene TRBV5-1 combines with J gene TRBJ1-1; a possible D gene is TRBD1 (5 bases). Trimming took off 4 bases at V and 7 bases at J, with 20 bases between the two ends. This CDR3 region has 15 residues. CDR1 SGHRS and CDR2 YFSETQ come from the germline V gene. This CDR3 reads CASSRELGQGLEAFF. CDR3 bases: TGCGCCAGCAGCCGCGAACTGGGGCAGGGCCTTGAAGCTTTCTTT.

This clone is judged medium-sized. The chain carries TRBV27 and TRBJ2-2, with D unclear. CDR3 length equals 14 residues. Germline lookup yields CDR1 MNHEY and CDR2 SMNVEV (reference sequence). Trimming removed 5 bases at V and 6 bases at J, with 13 bases between. The CDR3 nucleotides are TGTGCCAGCAGTCCGACCCGAGGCCCCGGGGAGCTGTTTTTT. It specifies CASSPTRGPGELFF.

The chain joins TRBV7-9 to TRBJ1-2; D unresolved. V was cut by 1 base and J by 4 bases, with 7 bases left in between. Germline V lookup: CDR1 SEHNR, CDR2 FQNEAQ (reference sequence). The CDR3 is 13 amino acids. CDR3 sequence reads: CASSLESSYGYTF. The CDR3 coding sequence is TGTGCCAGCAGCTTAGAGTCCAGCTATGGCTACACCTTC.

This chain links TRBV6-1 with TRBJ1-5; D unclear. The CDR3 is 15 amino acids. Germline CDR1 and CDR2: MNHNS and SASEGT. V dropped 2 bases and J dropped 7 bases, with 15 bases sitting between them. The CDR3 DNA sequence: TGTGCCAGCAGTGAATTTGCTAGGAACCGGCAGCCCCAGCATTTT. It is translated as CASSEFARNRQPQHF.

This chain uses TRBV6-1 with TRBJ2-2; 7 nucleotides align to TRBD2. Germline V lookup: CDR1 MNHNS, CDR2 SASEGT. V shed 2 bases and J 3 bases; nucleotides not matched to a gene: 18. The CDR3 is made up of 20 amino acids. CDR3 residues: CASSEPNLLSGGHYTGELFF. The CDR3, as DNA: TGTGCCAGCAGTGAACCCAACCTTCTGTCGGGAGGCCATTACACCGGGGAGCTGTTTTTT.